This TCR beta chain was identified during a study of cytomegalovirus exposure and HLA in healthy donors. Overall study context: Out of several hundred genotyped donors, roughly 78% belonged to the Caucasian-associated ancestry cluster. The study's findings and limits: Reports described diagnosis of cytomegalovirus status by the classifier as highly specific and sensitive.

With regard to this clone: As yet, its antigen is unknown.

A multiplex PCR was run with 60 Vbeta primers and 13 Jbeta primers. Data came from immunoSEQ multiplex PCR; TCRdb stores just in-frame clones and leaves some out. The sample includes 110,000 to 150,000 clones, about 80% of them seen just once. Trimming stripped 2 bases from V and 4 bases from J, with 11 bases between. Germline-derived CDR1 and CDR2 are SGHTA and FQGNSA. CDR3 size: 14 residues. The V call is TRBV7-2, the J call TRBJ1-2; the D gene is possibly TRBD1 (5 bases). The specimen was PBMCs. The TCR sequence derives from a man younger than 35 in good health and CMV-seronegative. The CDR3 spells CASSLSRDGYGYTF. In nucleotides, the CDR3 is TGTGCCAGCAGCTTATCCAGGGATGGCTATGGCTACACCTTC.